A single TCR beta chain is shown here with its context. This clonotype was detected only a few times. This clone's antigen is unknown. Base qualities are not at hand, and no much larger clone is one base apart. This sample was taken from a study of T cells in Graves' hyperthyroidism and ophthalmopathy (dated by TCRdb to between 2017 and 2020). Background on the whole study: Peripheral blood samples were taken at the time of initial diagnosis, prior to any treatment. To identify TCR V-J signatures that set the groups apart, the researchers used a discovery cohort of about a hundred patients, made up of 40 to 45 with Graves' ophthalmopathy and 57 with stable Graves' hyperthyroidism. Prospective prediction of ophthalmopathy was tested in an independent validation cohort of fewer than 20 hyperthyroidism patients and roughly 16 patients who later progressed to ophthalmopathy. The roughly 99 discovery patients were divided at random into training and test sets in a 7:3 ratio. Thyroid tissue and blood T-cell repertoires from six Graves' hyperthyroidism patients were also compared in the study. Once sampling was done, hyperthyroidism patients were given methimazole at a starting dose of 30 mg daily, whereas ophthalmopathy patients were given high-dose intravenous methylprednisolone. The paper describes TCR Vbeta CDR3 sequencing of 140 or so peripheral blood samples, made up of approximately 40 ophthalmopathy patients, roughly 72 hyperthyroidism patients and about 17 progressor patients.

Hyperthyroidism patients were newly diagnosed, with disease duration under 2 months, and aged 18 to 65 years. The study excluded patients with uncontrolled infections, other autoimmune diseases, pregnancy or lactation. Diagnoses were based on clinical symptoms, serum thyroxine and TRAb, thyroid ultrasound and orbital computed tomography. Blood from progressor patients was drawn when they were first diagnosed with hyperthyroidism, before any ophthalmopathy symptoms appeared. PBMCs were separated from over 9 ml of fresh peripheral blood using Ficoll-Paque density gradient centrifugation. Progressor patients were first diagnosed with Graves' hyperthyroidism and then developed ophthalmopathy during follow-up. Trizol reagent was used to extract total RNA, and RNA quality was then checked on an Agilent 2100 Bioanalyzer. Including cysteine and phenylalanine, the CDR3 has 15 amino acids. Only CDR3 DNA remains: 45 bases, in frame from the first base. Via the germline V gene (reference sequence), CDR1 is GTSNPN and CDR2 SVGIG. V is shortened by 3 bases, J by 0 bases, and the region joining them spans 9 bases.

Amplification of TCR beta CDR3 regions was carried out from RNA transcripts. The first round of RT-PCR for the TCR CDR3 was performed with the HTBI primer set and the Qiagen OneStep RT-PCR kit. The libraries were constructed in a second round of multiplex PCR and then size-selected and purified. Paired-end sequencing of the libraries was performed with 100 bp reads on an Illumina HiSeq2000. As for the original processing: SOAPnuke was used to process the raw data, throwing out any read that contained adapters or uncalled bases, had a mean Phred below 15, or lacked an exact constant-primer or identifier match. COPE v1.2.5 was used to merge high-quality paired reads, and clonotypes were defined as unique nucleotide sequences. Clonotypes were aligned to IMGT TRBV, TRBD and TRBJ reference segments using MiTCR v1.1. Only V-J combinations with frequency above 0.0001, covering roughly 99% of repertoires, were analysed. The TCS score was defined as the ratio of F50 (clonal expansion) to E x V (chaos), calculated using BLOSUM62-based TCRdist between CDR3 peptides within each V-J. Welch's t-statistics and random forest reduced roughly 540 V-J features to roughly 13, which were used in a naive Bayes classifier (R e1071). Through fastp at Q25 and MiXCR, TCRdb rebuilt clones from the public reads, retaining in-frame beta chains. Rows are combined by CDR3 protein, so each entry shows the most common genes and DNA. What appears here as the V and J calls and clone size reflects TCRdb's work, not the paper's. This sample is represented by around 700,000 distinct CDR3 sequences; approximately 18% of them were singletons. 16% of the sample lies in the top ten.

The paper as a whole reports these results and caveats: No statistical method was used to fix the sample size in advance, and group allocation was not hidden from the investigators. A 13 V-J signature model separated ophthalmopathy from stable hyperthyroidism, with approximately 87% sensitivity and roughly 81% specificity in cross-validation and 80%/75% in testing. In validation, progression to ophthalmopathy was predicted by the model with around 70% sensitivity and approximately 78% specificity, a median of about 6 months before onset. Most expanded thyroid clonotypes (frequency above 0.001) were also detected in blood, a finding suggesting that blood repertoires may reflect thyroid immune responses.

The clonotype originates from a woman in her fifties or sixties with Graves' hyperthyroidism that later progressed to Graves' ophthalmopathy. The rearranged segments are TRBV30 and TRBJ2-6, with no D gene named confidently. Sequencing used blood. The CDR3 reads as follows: CAWSRLPSGANVLTF. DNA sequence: TGTGCCTGGAGCCGGTTGCCCTCTGGGGCCAACGTCCTGACTTTC.